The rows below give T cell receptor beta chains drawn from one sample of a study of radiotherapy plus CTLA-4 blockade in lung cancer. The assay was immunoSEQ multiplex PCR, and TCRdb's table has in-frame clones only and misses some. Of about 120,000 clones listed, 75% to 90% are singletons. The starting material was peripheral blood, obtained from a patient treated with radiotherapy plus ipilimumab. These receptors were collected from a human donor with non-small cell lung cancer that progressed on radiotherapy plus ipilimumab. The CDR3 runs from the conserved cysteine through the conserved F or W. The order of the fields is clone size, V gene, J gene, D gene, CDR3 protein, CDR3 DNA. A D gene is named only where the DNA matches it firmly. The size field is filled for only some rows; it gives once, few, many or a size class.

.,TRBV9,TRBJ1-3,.,CASSAGQGTIYF,TGTGCCAGCAGCGCCGGACAAGGCACCATATATTTT
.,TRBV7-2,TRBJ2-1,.,CASSLPRSGPRDPEQFF,TGTGCCAGCAGCTTACCCCGATCGGGTCCCCGAGATCCTGAGCAGTTCTTC
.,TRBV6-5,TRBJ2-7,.,CASSLGSGEQYF,TGTGCCAGCAGTTTAGGGTCGGGGGAGCAGTACTTC
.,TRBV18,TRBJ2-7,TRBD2,CASSSASVAGVSEQYF,TGTGCCAGCTCATCGGCTTCGGTAGCGGGAGTTTCCGAGCAGTACTTC
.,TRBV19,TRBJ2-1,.,CASSNGNEQFF,TGTGCCAGTAGTAACGGCAATGAGCAGTTCTTC
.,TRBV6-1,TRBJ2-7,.,CASSDYEQYF,TGTGCCAGCAGCGACTACGAGCAGTACTTC
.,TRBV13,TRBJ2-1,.,CASSSPDLGPADEQFF,TGTGCCAGCAGCTCGCCTGACTTGGGTCCGGCAGATGAGCAGTTCTTC
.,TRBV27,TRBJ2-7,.,CASSFGGSYEQYF,TGTGCCAGCAGTTTCGGCGGTTCCTACGAGCAGTACTTC
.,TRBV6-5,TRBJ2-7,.,CASSYMGGRVNDEQYF,TGTGCCAGCAGTTACATGGGGGGGCGCGTAAACGACGAGCAGTACTTC
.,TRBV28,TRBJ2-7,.,CASLGPGGYEQYF,TGTGCCAGCCTCGGACCCGGGGGATACGAGCAGTACTTC
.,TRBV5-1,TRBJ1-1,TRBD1,CASSTGQGNTEAFF,TGCGCCAGCAGCACGGGACAGGGCAACACTGAAGCTTTCTTT
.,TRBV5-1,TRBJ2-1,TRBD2,CASRRTSGGMNDNEQFF,TGCGCCAGCAGACGGACTAGCGGGGGGATGAACGACAATGAGCAGTTCTTC
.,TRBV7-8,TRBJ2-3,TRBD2,CASSPNSGSYTQYF,TGTGCCAGCAGCCCCAATAGCGGGAGCTATACGCAGTATTTT
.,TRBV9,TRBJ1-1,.,CASSVGPNTEAFF,TGTGCCAGCAGCGTAGGTCCGAACACTGAAGCTTTCTTT
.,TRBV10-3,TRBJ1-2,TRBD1,CAISPSTGANYGYTF,TGTGCCATCAGCCCCTCGACAGGGGCGAACTATGGCTACACCTTC
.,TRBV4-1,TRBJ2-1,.,CASSQAKTLYNEQFF,TGCGCCAGCAGCCAAGCCAAGACTCTCTACAATGAGCAGTTCTTC
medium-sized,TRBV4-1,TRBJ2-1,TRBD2,CASSHEAGDIFNEQFF,TGCGCCAGCAGCCATGAAGCGGGAGATATATTCAATGAGCAGTTCTTC
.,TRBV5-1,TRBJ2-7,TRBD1,CASSLSLGTGEQYF,TGCGCCAGCAGCTTATCCCTCGGGACAGGGGAGCAGTACTTC
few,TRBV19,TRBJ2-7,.,CASSSKRETDMGEQYF,TGTGCCAGTAGCTCTAAACGGGAAACAGATATGGGCGAGCAGTACTTC
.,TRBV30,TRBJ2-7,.,CAWSSLYEQYF,TGTGCCTGGAGTTCCCTCTACGAGCAGTACTTC
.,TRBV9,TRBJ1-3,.,CASSVEGVSGNTIYF,TGTGCCAGCAGCGTAGAGGGAGTCTCTGGAAACACCATATATTTT
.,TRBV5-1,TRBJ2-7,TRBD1,CASSLFGTGPEQYF,TGCGCCAGCAGCTTGTTTGGGACAGGGCCCGAGCAGTACTTC
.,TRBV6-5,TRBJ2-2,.,CASRRNTGELFF,TGTGCCAGCCGTAGGAACACCGGGGAGCTGTTTTTT
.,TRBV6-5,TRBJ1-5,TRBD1,CASSRTGLAQPQHF,TGTGCCAGCAGCCGGACAGGGTTGGCGCAGCCCCAGCATTTT
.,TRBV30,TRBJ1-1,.,CALTALNTEAFF,TGTGCCTTGACCGCATTGAACACTGAAGCTTTCTTT
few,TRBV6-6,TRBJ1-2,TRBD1,CASSPQGVTIYGYTF,TGTGCCAGCAGTCCACAGGGGGTGACGATCTATGGCTACACCTTC
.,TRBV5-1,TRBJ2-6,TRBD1,CASSSTTGVQGAGANVLTF,TGCGCCAGCAGCTCAACGACAGGGGTCCAAGGGGCTGGGGCCAACGTCCTGACTTTC
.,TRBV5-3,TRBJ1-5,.,CARSLIGVSNQPQHF,TGTGCCAGAAGCTTGATCGGGGTGAGCAATCAGCCCCAGCATTTT
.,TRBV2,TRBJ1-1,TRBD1,CASNLQGGSTEAFF,TGTGCCAGCAACCTCCAGGGGGGATCCACTGAAGCTTTCTTT
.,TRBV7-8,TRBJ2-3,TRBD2,CASTDTGLAGASVTDTQYF,TGTGCCAGCACCGACACGGGACTAGCGGGAGCCTCTGTCACAGATACGCAGTATTTT